The 20 T cell receptor beta chains below were found in one sample sequenced in a study of cytomegalovirus exposure and HLA in healthy donors. Both 60 Vbeta primers and 13 Jbeta primers went into the PCR. Data came from immunoSEQ multiplex PCR; TCRdb stores just in-frame clones and leaves some out. The repertoire consists of approximately 200,000 clones, with around 67% occurring once and the leading ten covering 3% to 3.5%. Sequenced: PBMCs. The receptor source for this set is a woman in her twenties or thirties in good health and CMV-seropositive.

V and J are TRBV27 and TRBJ2-7; possibly TRBD2 for D (6 bases). Per the germline V gene, CDR1 is MNHEY and CDR2 is SMNVEV (reference sequence). The CDR3 covers 14 residues. The V and J ends lost 7 bases and 2 bases respectively, with 15 bases between them. The CDR3 sequence is CASKSEGYPYEQYF. CDR3 DNA: TGTGCCAGCAAATCGGAGGGATACCCCTACGAGCAGTACTTC.

This clone was recorded a few times. The rearrangement uses TRBV5-1 and TRBJ2-2; 10 positions match TRBD1. V dropped 0 bases and J dropped 7; count of bases not matched to a gene: 9. Germline V CDR1 and CDR2: SGHRS, YFSETQ. CDR3 length: 17 residues. The CDR3 DNA reads TGCGCCAGCAGCTTGGACGGACAGGGGGTAAAGGGCGGGGAGCTGTTTTTT. Translated: CASSLDGQGVKGGELFF.

The rearrangement uses TRBV28 and TRBJ2-7, with 9 bases fitting TRBD1. The germline CDR1 and CDR2 sequences are MDHEN and SYDVKM. V was clipped by 3 bases and J by 4 bases; unmatched bases: 7. This CDR3 region has 15 residues. The CDR3 coding sequence is TGTGCCAGCAGTTTGGGGGGGACAGGGTCTTACGAGCAGTACTTC. Encoded protein: CASSLGGTGSYEQYF.

The rearrangement joins TRBV19 to TRBJ2-7, with 9 bases lining up with TRBD1. V was clipped by 4 bases and J by 5 bases; unmatched bases: 6. Germline CDR1 is LNHDA and CDR2 is SQIVND (reference sequence). CDR3 size: 14 residues. DNA for the CDR3: TGTGCCAGTAGTAAAGGACAGGGGTTCGACGAGCAGTACTTC. Protein sequence: CASSKGQGFDEQYF.

Only one count was recorded for this clone. This rearrangement joins TRBV28 to TRBJ1-1; D is uncertain. This CDR3 contains 14 residues. V was cut by 6 bases and J by 1 base, with 12 bases left in between. CDR1 MDHEN and CDR2 SYDVKM come from the germline V gene. The CDR3 region is CASSAGSQNTEAFF. Written as DNA, the CDR3 is TGTGCCAGCAGCGCGGGTAGCCAGAACACTGAAGCTTTCTTT. Drawing the rest from reference TRBV28 and TRBJ1-1, the complete variable domain is DVKVTQSSRYLVKRTGEKVFLECVQDMDHENMFWYRQDPGLGLRLIYFSYDVKMKEKGDIPEGYSVSREKKERFSLILESASTNQTSMYLCASSAGSQNTEAFFGQGTRLTVV.

Only a few counts were recorded for this clone. This chain joins TRBV5-1 and TRBJ2-5; tentatively, D is TRBD2 (6 bases). Trimming pared 0 bases from V and 1 base from J, leaving 10 bases between. This CDR3 spans 15 amino acids. Germline lookup yields CDR1 SGHRS and CDR2 YFSETQ. The CDR3 loop is CASSLGMGGQETQYF. The CDR3 DNA reads TGCGCCAGCAGCTTGGGGATGGGGGGCCAAGAGACCCAGTACTTC. The full variable domain, in which reference TRBV5-1 and TRBJ2-5 provide the parts outside the CDR3, is KAGVTQTPRYLIKTRGQQVTLSCSPISGHRSVSWYQQTPGQGLQFLFEYFSETQRNKGNFPGRFSGRQFSNSRSEMNVSTLELGDSALYLCASSLGMGGQETQYFGPGTRLLVL.

The count of this clone is one. The gene calls are TRBV6-5 and TRBJ2-1; a possible D gene is TRBD1 (6 bases). V dropped 4 bases and J dropped 1 base, with 14 bases sitting between them. The CDR3 consists of 16 residues. Germline CDR1 reads MNHEY; CDR2 reads SVGAGI. CDR3 nucleotides: TGTGCCAGCAGTTGGACAGCTAGAAGGTCCTACAATGAGCAGTTCTTC. Translated, it gives CASSWTARRSYNEQFF.

This chain connects TRBV6-1 to TRBJ2-5; 10 bases align to TRBD1. The CDR3 length is 15 residues. Germline V gene lookup returns CDR1 MNHNS and CDR2 SASEGT. The V segment lost 4 bases and the J segment 5 bases; nucleotides outside the gene matches: 7. The DNA for the CDR3 is TGTGCCAGCAGTGTTAGGGACAGGGGAGGGGAGACCCAGTACTTC. Amino acids: CASSVRDRGGETQYF.

The chain combines TRBV28 with TRBJ1-2; TRBD1 is a possible D gene (6 bases). CDR1 is MDHEN, CDR2 SYDVKM, per germline. The V gene lost 7 bases and the J gene lost 4 bases, with 13 bases spanning the gap. CDR3 size: 13 residues. The CDR3 loop is CASTRDNSYGYTF. The CDR3 coding sequence is TGTGCCAGCACCCGGGACAATTCCTATGGCTACACCTTC.

The chain employs TRBV5-1 and TRBJ2-7; 11 positions match TRBD1. The junction had 5 bases not matched to a gene; V was cut back by 0 bases and J by 6 bases. From germline, CDR1 is SGHRS and CDR2 YFSETQ. The CDR3 extends over 15 amino acids. Here the CDR3 DNA reads TGCGCCAGCAGCTTGGCCTTAGGACAGGGGGCCGAGCAGTACTTC. Amino acid sequence: CASSLALGQGAEQYF.

This sequence joins TRBV11-3 and TRBJ2-5; D is uncertain. Germline CDR1 is SGHNT and CDR2 is YENEEA. The V end was cut by 0 bases, the J end by 4 bases, with 9 bases between. This CDR3 has 14 amino acids. The CDR3 bases are TGTGCCAGCAGCTTAGACAGTCAATCAGAGACCCAGTACTTC. This translates into CASSLDSQSETQYF.

This clone was recorded a few times. V and J are TRBV7-2 and TRBJ2-3; 14 bases agree with TRBD2. Germline trimming cut 4 bases from V and 4 bases from J; bases unmatched to any gene: 10. The germline CDR1 and CDR2 sequences are SGHTA and FQGNSA. This CDR3 is 18 amino acids long. Written as DNA, the CDR3 is TGTGCCAGCAGCTCGGAACGCGGGACTAGCGGGAGCGCAGATACGCAGTATTTT. Protein: CASSSERGTSGSADTQYF. Variable domain in full (rest from reference TRBV7-2 and TRBJ2-3): GAGVSQSPSNKVTEKGKDVELRCDPISGHTALYWYRQSLGQGLEFLIYFQGNSAPDKSGLPSDRFSAERTGGSVSTLTIQRTQQEDSAVYLCASSSERGTSGSADTQYFGPGTRLTVL.

The J gene is TRBJ2-5, the V gene TRBV6-6; 9 bases are shared with TRBD2. Judging by the DNA end, TRBJ2-7 fits better; the J call may be wrong. CDR1 is MNHNY, CDR2 SVGAGI, per germline (reference sequence). The length of the CDR3 is 15 residues. This CDR3 reads CASSYALAGWGEQYF. DNA for the CDR3: TGTGCCAGCAGTTACGCTCTAGCGGGATGGGGCGAGCAGTACTTC.

This clone has only a few counts. This sequence joins TRBV29-1 and TRBJ2-3, with D perhaps matching TRBD2 (5 bases). The CDR3 runs to 12 residues. Germline lookup yields CDR1 SQVTM and CDR2 ANQGSEA. V shed 4 bases and J shed 6 bases, with 11 bases lying between them. The CDR3 is CSVGLGVDTQYF. In nucleotides, the CDR3 is TGCAGCGTTGGACTGGGAGTGGATACGCAGTATTTT.

The table lists this clone with a few counts. The chain uses TRBV27 and TRBJ2-7; perhaps TRBD2 as D (7 bases). There are 17 residues in the CDR3. V dropped 3 bases and J dropped 5 bases, with 23 bases sitting between them. Germline V gives CDR1 MNHEY, CDR2 SMNVEV (reference sequence). The CDR3 loop reads CASSFQGRVPGDDEQYF. CDR3 nucleotide sequence: TGTGCCAGCAGTTTCCAGGGGAGGGTTCCTGGAGACGACGAGCAGTACTTC.

The chain recombines TRBV11-2 with TRBJ2-3; perhaps TRBD2 as D (5 bases). The CDR3 covers 16 residues. The V and J ends lost 0 bases and 3 bases respectively, with 13 bases between them. Germline V gene sequence: CDR1 SGHAT, CDR2 FQNNGV. CDR3 bases: TGTGCCAGCAGCTTAGATTGGAGGAGGACGACAGATACGCAGTATTTT. It encodes CASSLDWRRTTDTQYF. The complete variable domain, with remaining parts taken from reference TRBV11-2 and TRBJ2-3, reads EAGVAQSPRYKIIEKRQSVAFWCNPISGHATLYWYQQILGQGPKLLIQFQNNGVVDDSQLPKDRFSAERLKGVDSTLKIQPAKLEDSAVYLCASSLDWRRTTDTQYFGPGTRLTVL.

This chain connects TRBV7-2 to TRBJ2-7; 8 bases fit TRBD2. There are 15 residues in the CDR3. Germline assignment: CDR1 SGHTA and CDR2 FQGNSA. V was clipped by 1 base and J by 6 bases; unmatched bases: 8. The CDR3 bases are TGTGCCAGCAGCTTAGAGGCGAGCGGGAGAAGCGAGCAGTACTTC. This encodes CASSLEASGRSEQYF.

The CDR3 nucleotides are TGTGCCAGCAGCTCCTTAGACAGTGGCACTGAAGCTTTCTTT. As protein: CASSSLDSGTEAFF. J is TRBJ1-1 and V is TRBV7-9; the D gene is possibly TRBD1 (5 bases). Looked up from germline, CDR1 is SEHNR and CDR2 is FQNEAQ (reference sequence). The germline V and J ends were trimmed by 4 bases and 4 bases, with 13 bases remaining between them. This CDR3 is 14 amino acids long.

The chain couples TRBV6-5 to TRBJ1-5; 8 bases are a match to TRBD1. Germline V gene lookup returns CDR1 MNHEY and CDR2 SVGAGI. The CDR3 length is 16 residues. Trimming took 2 bases from V and 2 from J; bases not matched to a gene: 5. The CDR3 protein is CASSYPKGQGNQPQHF. CDR3 in DNA: TGTGCCAGCAGTTACCCCAAGGGACAGGGCAATCAGCCCCAGCATTTT.

The rearrangement uses TRBV5-8 and TRBJ2-5, with D tentatively TRBD2 (6 bases). The CDR3 consists of 15 residues. Trimming left V 1 base short and J 5 bases short, with 15 bases between. CDR1 is SGHTS and CDR2 is YDEGEE in the germline V gene. CDR3 residues: CASSLSGRGIETQYF. CDR3 bases: TGTGCCAGCAGCTTGAGCGGGCGTGGCATTGAGACCCAGTACTTC.